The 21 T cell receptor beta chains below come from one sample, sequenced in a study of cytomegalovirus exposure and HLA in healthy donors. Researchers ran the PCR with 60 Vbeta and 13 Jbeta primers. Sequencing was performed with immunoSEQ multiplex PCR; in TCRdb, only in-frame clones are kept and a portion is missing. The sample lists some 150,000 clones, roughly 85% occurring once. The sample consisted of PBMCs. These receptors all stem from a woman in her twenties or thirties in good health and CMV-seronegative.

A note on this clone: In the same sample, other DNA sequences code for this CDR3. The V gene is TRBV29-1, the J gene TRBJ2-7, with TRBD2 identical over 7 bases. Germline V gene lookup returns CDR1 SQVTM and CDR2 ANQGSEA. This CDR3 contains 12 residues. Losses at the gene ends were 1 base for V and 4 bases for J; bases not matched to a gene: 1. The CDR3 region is CSVEGGGYEQYF. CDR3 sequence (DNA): TGCAGCGTTGAAGGGGGGGGGTACGAGCAGTACTTC.

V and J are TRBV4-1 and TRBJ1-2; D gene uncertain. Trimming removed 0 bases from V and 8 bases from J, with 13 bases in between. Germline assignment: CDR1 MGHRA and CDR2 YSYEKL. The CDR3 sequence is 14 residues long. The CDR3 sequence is CASSQDLGLRGYTF. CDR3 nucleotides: TGCGCCAGCAGCCAAGATCTAGGACTCAGGGGCTACACCTTC.

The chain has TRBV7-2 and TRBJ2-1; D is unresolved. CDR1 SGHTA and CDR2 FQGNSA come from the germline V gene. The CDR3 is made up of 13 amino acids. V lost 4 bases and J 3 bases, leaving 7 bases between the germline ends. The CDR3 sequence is CASSSEIYNEQFF. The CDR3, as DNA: TGTGCCAGCAGCTCAGAAATCTACAATGAGCAGTTCTTC.

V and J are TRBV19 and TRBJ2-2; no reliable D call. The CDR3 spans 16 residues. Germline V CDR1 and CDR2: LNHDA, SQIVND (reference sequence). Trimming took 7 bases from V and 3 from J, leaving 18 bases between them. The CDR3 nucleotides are TGTGCCAGTACGGGTTTGAGAGCGTTTGACACCGGGGAGCTGTTTTTT. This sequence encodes CASTGLRAFDTGELFF.

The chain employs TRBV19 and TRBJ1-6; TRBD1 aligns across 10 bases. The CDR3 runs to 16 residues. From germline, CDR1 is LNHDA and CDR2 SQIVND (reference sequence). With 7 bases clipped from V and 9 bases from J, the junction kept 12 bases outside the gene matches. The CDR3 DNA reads TGTGCCAGTACCGGCACGACAGGGGGCGCAGGTTCACCCCTCCACTTT. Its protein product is CASTGTTGGAGSPLHF.

Written as DNA, the CDR3 is TGTGCCAGCAGGGGGGGACAGTATGAGACCGGGGAGCTGTTTTTT. Translation: CASRGGQYETGELFF. This chain links TRBV28 with TRBJ2-2, with D possibly matching TRBD1 (7 bases). Germline CDR1 is MDHEN and CDR2 is SYDVKM. The CDR3 totals 15 residues. The V gene lost 6 bases and the J gene lost 5 bases, with 16 bases spanning the gap.

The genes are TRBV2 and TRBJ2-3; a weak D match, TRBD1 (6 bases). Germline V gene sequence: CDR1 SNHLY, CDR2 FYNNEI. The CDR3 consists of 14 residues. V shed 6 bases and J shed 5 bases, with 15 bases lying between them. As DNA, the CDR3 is TGTGCCAGCAGGGACAGCTTCTTGAGAGATACGCAGTATTTT. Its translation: CASRDSFLRDTQYF.

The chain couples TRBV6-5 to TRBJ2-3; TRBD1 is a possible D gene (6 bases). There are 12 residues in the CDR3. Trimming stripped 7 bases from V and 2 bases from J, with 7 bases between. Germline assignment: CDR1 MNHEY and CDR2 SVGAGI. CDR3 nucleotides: TGTGCCAGCATGGGGGCCACAGATACGCAGTATTTT. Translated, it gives CASMGATDTQYF.

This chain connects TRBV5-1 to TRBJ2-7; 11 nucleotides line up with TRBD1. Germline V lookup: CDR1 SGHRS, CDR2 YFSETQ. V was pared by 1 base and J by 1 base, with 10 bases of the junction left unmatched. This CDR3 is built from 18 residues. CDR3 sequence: CASSLWVGQGAISYEQYF. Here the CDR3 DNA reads TGCGCCAGCAGCTTGTGGGTCGGACAGGGGGCTATATCCTACGAGCAGTACTTC.

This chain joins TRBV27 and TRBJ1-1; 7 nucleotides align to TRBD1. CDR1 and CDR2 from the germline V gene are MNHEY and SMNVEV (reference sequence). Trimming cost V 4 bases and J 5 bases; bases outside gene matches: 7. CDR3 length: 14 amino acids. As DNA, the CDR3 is TGTGCCAGCAGTTCAGGGGGGTTGGAGACTGAAGCTTTCTTT. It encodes CASSSGGLETEAFF.

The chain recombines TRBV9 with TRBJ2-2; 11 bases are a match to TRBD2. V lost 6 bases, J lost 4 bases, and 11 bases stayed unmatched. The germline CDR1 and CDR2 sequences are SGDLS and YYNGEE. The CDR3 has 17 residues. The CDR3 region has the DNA TGTGCCAGCACCAAACTCGGGACTAGCGGAAGCACCGGGGAGCTGTTTTTT. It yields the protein CASTKLGTSGSTGELFF.

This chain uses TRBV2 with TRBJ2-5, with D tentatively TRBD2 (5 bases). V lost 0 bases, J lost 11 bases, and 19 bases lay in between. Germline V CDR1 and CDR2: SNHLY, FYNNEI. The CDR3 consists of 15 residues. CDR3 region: CASSEASSGKVKQYF. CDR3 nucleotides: TGTGCCAGCAGTGAAGCATCCAGCGGCAAGGTTAAGCAGTACTTC.

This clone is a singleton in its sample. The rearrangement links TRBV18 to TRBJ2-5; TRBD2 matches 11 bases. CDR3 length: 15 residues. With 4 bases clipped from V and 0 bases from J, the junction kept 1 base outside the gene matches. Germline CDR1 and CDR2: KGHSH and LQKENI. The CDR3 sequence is CASSLTSGNQETQYF. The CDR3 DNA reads TGTGCCAGCTCACTGACTAGCGGGAACCAAGAGACCCAGTACTTC. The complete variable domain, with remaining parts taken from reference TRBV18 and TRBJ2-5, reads NAGVMQNPRHLVRRRGQEARLRCSPMKGHSHVYWYRQLPEEGLKFMVYLQKENIIDESGMPKERFSAEFPKEGPSILRIQQVVRGDSAAYFCASSLTSGNQETQYFGPGTRLLVL.

CDR3 sequence (DNA): TGTGCCAGCTCACCCCAGGGATTGAACACTGAAGCTTTCTTT. This encodes CASSPQGLNTEAFF. The rearrangement joins TRBV18 to TRBJ1-1, with a weak D call TRBD1 (5 bases). V was shortened by 3 bases and J by 0 bases, with 8 bases between the two germline ends. Germline-derived CDR1 and CDR2 are KGHSH and LQKENI. The CDR3 is 14 residues long.

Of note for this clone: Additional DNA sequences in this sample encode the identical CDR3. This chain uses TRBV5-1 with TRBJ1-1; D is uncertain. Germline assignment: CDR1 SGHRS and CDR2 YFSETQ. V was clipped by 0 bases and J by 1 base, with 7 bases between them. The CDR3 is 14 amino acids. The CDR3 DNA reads TGCGCCAGCAGCTTGGTCCCGGGGAACACTGAAGCTTTCTTT. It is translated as CASSLVPGNTEAFF.

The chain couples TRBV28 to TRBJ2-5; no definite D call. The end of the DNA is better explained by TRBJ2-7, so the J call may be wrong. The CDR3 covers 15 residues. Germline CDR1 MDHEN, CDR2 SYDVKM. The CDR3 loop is CASSAHSPSSYEQYF. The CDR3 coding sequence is TGTGCCAGCAGTGCGCATAGCCCCTCTTCCTACGAGCAGTACTTC.

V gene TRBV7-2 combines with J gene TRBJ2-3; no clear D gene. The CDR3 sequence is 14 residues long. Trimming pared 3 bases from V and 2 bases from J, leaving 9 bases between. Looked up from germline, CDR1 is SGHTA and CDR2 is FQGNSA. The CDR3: CASSLTGHTDTQYF. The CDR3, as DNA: TGTGCCAGCAGCTTGACGGGTCACACAGATACGCAGTATTTT.

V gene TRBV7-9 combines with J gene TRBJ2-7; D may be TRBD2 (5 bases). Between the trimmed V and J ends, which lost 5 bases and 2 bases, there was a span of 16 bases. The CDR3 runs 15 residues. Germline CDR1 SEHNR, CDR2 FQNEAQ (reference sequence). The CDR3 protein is CASSGWETSTYEQYF. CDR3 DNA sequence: TGTGCCAGCAGCGGGTGGGAGACGTCAACCTACGAGCAGTACTTC.

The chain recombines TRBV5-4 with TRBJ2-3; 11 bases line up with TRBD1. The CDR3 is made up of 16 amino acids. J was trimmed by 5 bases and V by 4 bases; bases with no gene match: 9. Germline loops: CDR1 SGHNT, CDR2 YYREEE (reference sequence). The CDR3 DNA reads TGTGCCAGCAGCCCCGGGGGACAGGGGGGCAGAGATACGCAGTATTTT. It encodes CASSPGGQGGRDTQYF.

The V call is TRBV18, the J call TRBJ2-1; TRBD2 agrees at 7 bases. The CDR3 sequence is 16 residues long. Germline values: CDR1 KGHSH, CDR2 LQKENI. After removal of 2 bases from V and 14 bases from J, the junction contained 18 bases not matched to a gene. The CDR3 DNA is TGTGCCAGCTCACCAGCGGCCGGGACTATACAAGGGTGGGAGTTCTTC. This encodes CASSPAAGTIQGWEFF. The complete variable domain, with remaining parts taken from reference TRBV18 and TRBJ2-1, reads NAGVMQNPRHLVRRRGQEARLRCSPMKGHSHVYWYRQLPEEGLKFMVYLQKENIIDESGMPKERFSAEFPKEGPSILRIQQVVRGDSAAYFCASSPAAGTIQGWEFFGPGTRLTVL.

CDR3 bases: TGTGCCAGTAGTATAGCCCAGGGGAGAGTTCAGACCCAGTACTTC. Its protein product is CASSIAQGRVQTQYF. The V gene is TRBV19, the J gene TRBJ2-5; the D gene is possibly TRBD1 (6 bases). Trimming cost V 1 base and J 6 bases, with 15 bases left between them. The CDR3 is 15 amino acids. From germline, CDR1 is LNHDA and CDR2 SQIVND (reference sequence).